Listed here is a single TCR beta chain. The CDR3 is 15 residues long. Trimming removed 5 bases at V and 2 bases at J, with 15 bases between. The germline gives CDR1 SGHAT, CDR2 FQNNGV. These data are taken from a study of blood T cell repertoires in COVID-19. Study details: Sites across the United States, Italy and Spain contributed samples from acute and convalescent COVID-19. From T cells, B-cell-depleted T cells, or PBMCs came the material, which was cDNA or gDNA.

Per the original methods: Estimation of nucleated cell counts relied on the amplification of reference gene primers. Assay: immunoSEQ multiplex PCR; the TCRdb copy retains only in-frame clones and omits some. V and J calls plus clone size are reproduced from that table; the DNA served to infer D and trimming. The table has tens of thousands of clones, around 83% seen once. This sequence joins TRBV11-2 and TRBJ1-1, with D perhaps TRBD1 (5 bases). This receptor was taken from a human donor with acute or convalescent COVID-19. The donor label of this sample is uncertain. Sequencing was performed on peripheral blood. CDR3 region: CASSPGTYANTEAFF. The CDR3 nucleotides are TGTGCCAGCAGCCCCGGGACTTATGCTAACACTGAAGCTTTCTTT.